This T cell receptor beta chain was recovered during a study of PD-1 blockade in classical Hodgkin lymphoma. Study results and caveats: Reports described newly diagnosed patients as having lower baseline TCR diversity than healthy donors. By C4D1, diversity of CD4+ TCRs had risen significantly, whereas that of CD8+ TCRs had not.

TCRdb's table, derived via immunoSEQ multiplex PCR, lists solely in-frame clones and lacks some. The sample consists of approximately 52,000 clones, around nine tenths of them appearing once. As regards this clone: As yet, its antigen is unknown.

Time point of the sample: cycle 4 day 1 (C4D1), after 5 to 7 weeks of nivolumab. With no exception, relapse followed autologous stem cell transplantation in all patients, and brentuximab vedotin exposure varied. Germline CDR1 reads ENHRY; CDR2 reads SYGVKD. Trimming took 10 bases from V and 1 from J, leaving 12 bases between them. This CDR3 has 13 amino acids. The receptor was isolated from a human donor with classical Hodgkin lymphoma. V is TRBV10-3 and J is TRBJ2-3; D is undetermined. The sample here was peripheral blood mononuclear cells (PBMCs), taken before the fourth cycle of nivolumab. The chain's CDR3 is CATTPRGTDTQYF. CDR3 in DNA: TGTGCCACCACACCCCGTGGCACAGATACGCAGTATTTT.